One and the same sample provided the 17 T cell receptor beta chains below, sequenced in a study of cytomegalovirus exposure and HLA in healthy donors. The protocol was immunoSEQ multiplex PCR, while the TCRdb copy is restricted to in-frame clones and leaves out a portion. The data hold 100,000 to 150,000 clones, with about nine tenths observed a single time. The sample consisted of PBMCs. Receptors originate from a young man in good health and CMV-seronegative.

The V gene is TRBV9, the J gene TRBJ2-5; D possibly matches TRBD1 or TRBD2 (5 bases each). The CDR3 loop spans 12 amino acids. V lost 4 bases and J lost 5, with 9 bases in between. Germline CDR1 and CDR2: SGDLS and YYNGEE. The CDR3, as DNA: TGTGCCAGCAGCTTAGAGGGGGAGACCCAGTACTTC. This codes for CASSLEGETQYF.

The table lists this clone with a few counts. The chain couples TRBV5-4 to TRBJ2-4, with 8 bases aligning to TRBD2. The J call may be mistaken, given a closer DNA end match to TRBJ2-5. This CDR3 has 14 amino acids. In germline, CDR1 is SGHNT, CDR2 YYREEE (reference sequence). The CDR3 DNA is TGTGCCAGCAGCTTTTCCCTAGCGGGAGAGACCCAGTACTTC. This sequence encodes CASSFSLAGETQYF.

This sequence joins TRBV13 and TRBJ1-1; 8 bases map to TRBD1. The junction had 8 bases not matched to a gene; V was cut back by 0 bases and J by 11 bases. Germline V CDR1 and CDR2: PRHDT, FYEKMQ (reference sequence). This CDR3 region has 14 residues. CDR3 in amino acids: CASSLGDRQGQAFF. CDR3 nucleotide sequence: TGTGCCAGCAGCTTAGGGGACCGACAGGGGCAGGCTTTCTTT.

CDR3 residues: CASSHILRGTHIDTQYF. The CDR3 DNA sequence: TGCGCCAGCAGCCATATTTTAAGGGGAACCCATATAGATACGCAGTATTTT. This chain joins TRBV4-1 and TRBJ2-3; D is possibly TRBD1 (5 bases). CDR3 size: 17 residues. Germline V lookup: CDR1 MGHRA, CDR2 YSYEKL. Trimming shortened V by 3 bases and J by 5 bases, and 21 bases separated the two germline ends.

This rearrangement joins TRBV5-6 to TRBJ1-2; no reliable D call. Deletions cut 1 base from V and 8 bases from J, with 15 bases between. This CDR3 has 14 amino acids. In germline, CDR1 is SGHDT, CDR2 YYEEEE. This CDR3 is CASSLWQVRGGYTF. In DNA form, the CDR3 reads TGTGCCAGCAGCTTGTGGCAGGTGCGAGGGGGCTACACCTTC.

The V and J genes are TRBV9 and TRBJ2-7, with D possibly being TRBD1 (6 bases). Looked up from germline, CDR1 is SGDLS and CDR2 is YYNGEE. V lost 1 base, J lost 2 bases, and 10 bases lay in between. This CDR3 has 14 residues. CDR3 residues: CASSVNRVPYEQYF. The CDR3 DNA is TGTGCCAGCAGCGTAAACAGGGTTCCCTACGAGCAGTACTTC.

The chain employs TRBV12-5 and TRBJ1-1, with TRBD1 identical over 8 bases. The CDR3 is 13 amino acids. With 5 bases clipped from V and 4 bases from J, the junction kept 3 bases outside the gene matches. Germline CDR1 reads LGHNT; CDR2 reads FRNRAP. For the CDR3, the DNA is TGTGCTAGTGGTAATACAGGGGGCACTGAAGCTTTCTTT. Translated: CASGNTGGTEAFF.

As to this clone: Other DNA sequences in the same sample also yield this CDR3. The J gene is TRBJ2-7, the V gene TRBV20-1; tentative D call: TRBD1 (6 bases). Germline V gives CDR1 DFQATT, CDR2 SNEGSKA (reference sequence). CDR3 size: 11 residues. V was pared by 5 bases and J by 3 bases, with 8 bases between. The CDR3: CSASQGYEQYF. The CDR3 DNA follows: TGCAGTGCTTCACAGGGCTACGAGCAGTACTTC.

The V call is TRBV6-1, the J call TRBJ2-1; weak D call: TRBD1 (5 bases). The V end lost 1 base, the J end lost 5 bases, and 9 bases lay between the germline ends. This CDR3 has 14 amino acids. CDR1 and CDR2 from the germline V gene are MNHNS and SASEGT. As DNA, the CDR3 is TGTGCCAGCAGTGAAGAAGGCAGGGACAATGAGCAGTTCTTC. Translated, it gives CASSEEGRDNEQFF.

The rearrangement joins TRBV30 to TRBJ2-7, with 8 bases that match TRBD1. The germline V gene encodes CDR1 GTSNPN and CDR2 SVGIG (reference sequence). The V segment lost 8 bases and the J segment 1 base; nucleotides outside the gene matches: 7. The CDR3 loop spans 13 amino acids. The CDR3 DNA is TGTGCCGGAGACAGGGGATTATCCTACGAGCAGTACTTC. This codes for CAGDRGLSYEQYF.

This chain links TRBV7-9 with TRBJ2-7; D remains unclear. Looked up from germline, CDR1 is SEHNR and CDR2 is FQNEAQ (reference sequence). This CDR3 contains 13 residues. V was clipped by 5 bases and J by 1 base, with 9 bases between them. The CDR3 spells CASSPYMSYEQYF. The CDR3 DNA reads as TGTGCCAGCAGCCCTTACATGTCCTACGAGCAGTACTTC.

The chain recombines TRBV6-1 with TRBJ2-3, with TRBD2 as a possible D gene (6 bases). This CDR3 has 15 amino acids. Trimming removed 7 bases from V and 2 bases from J, with 16 bases in between. Germline CDR1 reads MNHNS; CDR2 reads SASEGT. The CDR3 DNA reads as TGTGCCAGCACCCTCTGGAGGGAAGTCACAGATACGCAGTATTTT. Protein product: CASTLWREVTDTQYF.

The chain uses TRBV14 and TRBJ2-1; tentatively, D is TRBD1 (5 bases). Trimming took off 4 bases at V and 3 bases at J, with 10 bases between the two ends. The CDR3 length is 14 residues. Germline V CDR1 and CDR2: SGHDN, FVKESK. CDR3 DNA: TGTGCCAGCAGCCCTAGACAGAGCTACAATGAGCAGTTCTTC. Amino acids: CASSPRQSYNEQFF.

The chain employs TRBV11-3 and TRBJ2-2; D perhaps matches TRBD1 (5 bases). The CDR3 extends over 14 amino acids. From germline, CDR1 is SGHNT and CDR2 YENEEA. Deletions cut 5 bases from V and 1 base from J, with 8 bases between. The CDR3 nucleotides read TGTGCCAGCAGCAATAGGGGGAACACCGGGGAGCTGTTTTTT. Protein sequence: CASSNRGNTGELFF.

This rearrangement joins TRBV19 to TRBJ2-7; D is undetermined. Germline CDR1 reads LNHDA; CDR2 reads SQIVND (reference sequence). The ends were cut back, 5 bases at V and 0 bases at J, with 11 bases in the middle. This CDR3 is 14 amino acids long. The CDR3 reads CASSPDTYSYEQYF. CDR3 bases: TGTGCCAGTAGTCCCGACACGTACTCCTACGAGCAGTACTTC.

This clone came up once. The V and J genes are TRBV27 and TRBJ1-4, with TRBD1 matching over 10 bases. Germline V gene sequence: CDR1 MNHEY, CDR2 SMNVEV (reference sequence). V dropped 7 bases and J dropped 8; count of bases not matched to a gene: 10. There are 15 residues in the CDR3. The CDR3 sequence: CASKHRQGAWEKLFF. The CDR3 nucleotides read TGTGCCAGCAAACATCGACAGGGGGCGTGGGAAAAACTGTTTTTT.

Worth noting for this clone: At the DNA level, this CDR3 is encoded by other sequences in the same sample as well. V gene TRBV9 combines with J gene TRBJ2-7; D not resolved. Trimming removed 2 bases from V and 3 bases from J, with 9 bases in between. Germline CDR1 SGDLS, CDR2 YYNGEE. This CDR3 spans 13 amino acids. Here the CDR3 reads CASSVSHSYEQYF. The CDR3 DNA is TGTGCCAGCAGCGTTTCTCACAGCTACGAGCAGTACTTC. Filled out from reference TRBV9 and TRBJ2-7, the complete variable domain reads DSGVTQTPKHLITATGQRVTLRCSPRSGDLSVYWYQQSLDQGLQFLIQYYNGEERAKGNILERFSAQQFPDLHSELNLSSLELGDSALYFCASSVSHSYEQYFGPGTRLTVT.